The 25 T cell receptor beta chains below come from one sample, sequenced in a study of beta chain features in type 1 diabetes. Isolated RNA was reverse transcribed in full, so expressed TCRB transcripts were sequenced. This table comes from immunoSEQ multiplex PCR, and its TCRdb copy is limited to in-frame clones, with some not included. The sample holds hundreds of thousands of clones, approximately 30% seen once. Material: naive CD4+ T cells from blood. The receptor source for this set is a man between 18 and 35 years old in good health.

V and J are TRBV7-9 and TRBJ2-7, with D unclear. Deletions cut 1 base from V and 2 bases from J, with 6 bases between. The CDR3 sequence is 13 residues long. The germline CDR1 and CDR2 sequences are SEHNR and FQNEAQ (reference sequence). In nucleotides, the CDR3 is TGTGCCAGCAGCTTAGGTCCCCCCTACGAGCAGTACTTC. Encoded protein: CASSLGPPYEQYF. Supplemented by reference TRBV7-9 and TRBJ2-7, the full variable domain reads DTGVSQNPRHKITKRGQNVTFRCDPISEHNRLYWYRQTLGQGPEFLTYFQNEAQLEKSRLLSDRFSAERPKGSFSTLEIQRTEQGDSAMYLCASSLGPPYEQYFGPGTRLTVT.

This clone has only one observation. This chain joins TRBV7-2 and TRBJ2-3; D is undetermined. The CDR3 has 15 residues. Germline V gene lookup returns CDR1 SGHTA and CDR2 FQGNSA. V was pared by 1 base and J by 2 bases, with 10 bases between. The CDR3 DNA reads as TGTGCCAGCAGCTTAGGTGACCGCATCACAGATACGCAGTATTTT. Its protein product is CASSLGDRITDTQYF.

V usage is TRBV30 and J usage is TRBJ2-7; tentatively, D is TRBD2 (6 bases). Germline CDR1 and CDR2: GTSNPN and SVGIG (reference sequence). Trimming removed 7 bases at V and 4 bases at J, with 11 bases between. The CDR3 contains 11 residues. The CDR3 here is CASGRNYEQYF. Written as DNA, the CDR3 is TGTGCCTCGGGGAGGAATTACGAGCAGTACTTC.

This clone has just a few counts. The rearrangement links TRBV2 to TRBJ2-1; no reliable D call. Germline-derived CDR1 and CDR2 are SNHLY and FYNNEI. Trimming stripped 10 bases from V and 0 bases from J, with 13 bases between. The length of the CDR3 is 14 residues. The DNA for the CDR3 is TGTGCCACCTTAGAGTTGAGCTCCTACAATGAGCAGTTCTTC. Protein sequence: CATLELSSYNEQFF.

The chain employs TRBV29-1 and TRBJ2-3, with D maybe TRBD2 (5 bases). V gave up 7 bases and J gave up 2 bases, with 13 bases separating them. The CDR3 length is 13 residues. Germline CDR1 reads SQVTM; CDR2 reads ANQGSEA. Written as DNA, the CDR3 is TGCAGCGCCGGGAATGCGGACACAGATACGCAGTATTTT. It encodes CSAGNADTDTQYF.

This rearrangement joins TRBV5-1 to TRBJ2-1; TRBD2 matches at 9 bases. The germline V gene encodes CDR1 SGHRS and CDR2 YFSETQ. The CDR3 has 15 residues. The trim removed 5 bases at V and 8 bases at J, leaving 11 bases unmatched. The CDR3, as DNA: TGCGCCAGCAGTACAGCTAGCGGGGCCTGGGATGAGCAGTTCTTC. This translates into CASSTASGAWDEQFF.

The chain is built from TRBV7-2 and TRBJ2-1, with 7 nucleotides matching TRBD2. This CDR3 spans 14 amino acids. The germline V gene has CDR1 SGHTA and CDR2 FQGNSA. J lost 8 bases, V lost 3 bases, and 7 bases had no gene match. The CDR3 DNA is TGTGCCAGCAGCTTCCAGCGGGGAAACGATGAGCAGTTCTTC. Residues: CASSFQRGNDEQFF. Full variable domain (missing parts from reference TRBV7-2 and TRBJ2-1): GAGVSQSPSNKVTEKGKDVELRCDPISGHTALYWYRQSLGQGLEFLIYFQGNSAPDKSGLPSDRFSAERTGGSVSTLTIQRTQQEDSAVYLCASSFQRGNDEQFFGPGTRLTVL.

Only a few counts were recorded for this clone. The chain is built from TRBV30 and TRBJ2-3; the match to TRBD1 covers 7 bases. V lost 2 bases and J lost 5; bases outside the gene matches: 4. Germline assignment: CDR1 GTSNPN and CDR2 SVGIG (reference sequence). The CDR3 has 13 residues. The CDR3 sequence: CAWSMAGGDTQYF. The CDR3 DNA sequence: TGTGCCTGGAGTATGGCAGGGGGAGATACGCAGTATTTT.

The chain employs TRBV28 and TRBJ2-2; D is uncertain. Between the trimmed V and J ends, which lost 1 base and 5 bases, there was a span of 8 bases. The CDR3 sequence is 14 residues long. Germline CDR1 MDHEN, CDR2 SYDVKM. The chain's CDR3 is CASSLSRLTGELFF. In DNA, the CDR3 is TGTGCCAGCAGTTTATCCAGACTGACCGGGGAGCTGTTTTTT.

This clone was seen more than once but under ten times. The CDR3 sequence is CASSLAGSGRYNEQFF. DNA of the CDR3: TGTGCCAGCAGCTTAGCGGGGAGCGGGAGATACAATGAGCAGTTCTTC. The V and J genes are TRBV7-2 and TRBJ2-1, with 8 bases lining up with TRBD2. There are 16 residues in the CDR3. In germline, CDR1 is SGHTA, CDR2 FQGNSA. V shed 0 bases, J shed 4 bases, and the junction held 5 bases outside the gene matches.

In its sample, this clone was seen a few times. CDR3 DNA: TGTGCCTGGAGGGCCTCAACGGGAGGGCCGTACATTCAGTACTTC. Amino acid sequence: CAWRASTGGPYIQYF. J is TRBJ2-4 and V is TRBV30, with 8 bases lining up with TRBD2. Trimming at V came to 3 bases and at J to 8 bases, leaving 12 bases not matched to a gene. The CDR3 loop spans 15 amino acids. Germline V gene data show CDR1 as GTSNPN and CDR2 as SVGIG (reference sequence).

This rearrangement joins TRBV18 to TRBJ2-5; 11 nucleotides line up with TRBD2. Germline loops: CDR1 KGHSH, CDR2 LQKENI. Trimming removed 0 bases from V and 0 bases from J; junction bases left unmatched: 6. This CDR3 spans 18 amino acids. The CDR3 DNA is TGTGCCAGCTCACCACCGAGAACTAGCGGGAGCAACCAAGAGACCCAGTACTTC. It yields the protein CASSPPRTSGSNQETQYF.

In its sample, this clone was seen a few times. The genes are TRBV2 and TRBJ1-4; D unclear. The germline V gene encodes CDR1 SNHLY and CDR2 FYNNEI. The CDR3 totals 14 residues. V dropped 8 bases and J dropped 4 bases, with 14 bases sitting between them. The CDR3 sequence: CASQAFSFNEKLFF. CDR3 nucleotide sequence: TGTGCCAGCCAGGCATTCAGTTTTAATGAAAAACTGTTTTTT. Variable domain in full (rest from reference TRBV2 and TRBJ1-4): EPEVTQTPSHQVTQMGQEVILRCVPISNHLYFYWYRQILGQKVEFLVSFYNNEISEKSEIFDDQFSVERPDGSNFTLKIRSTKLEDSAMYFCASQAFSFNEKLFFGSGTQLSVL.

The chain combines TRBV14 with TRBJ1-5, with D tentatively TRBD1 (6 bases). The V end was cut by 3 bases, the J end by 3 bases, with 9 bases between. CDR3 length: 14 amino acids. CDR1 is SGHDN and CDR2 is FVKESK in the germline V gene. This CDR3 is CASSHEGVNQPQHF. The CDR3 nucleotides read TGTGCCAGCAGCCACGAGGGGGTCAATCAGCCCCAGCATTTT.

CDR3 nucleotides: TGTGCCAGCAGTTCAAGACTAGACTACAATGAGCAGTTCTTC. Residues: CASSSRLDYNEQFF. This chain links TRBV28 with TRBJ2-1; possible D gene TRBD2, 6 bases. CDR1 MDHEN and CDR2 SYDVKM come from the germline V gene. The V gene lost 4 bases and the J gene lost 3 bases, with 10 bases spanning the gap. The CDR3 covers 14 residues. Variable domain in full (rest from reference TRBV28 and TRBJ2-1): DVKVTQSSRYLVKRTGEKVFLECVQDMDHENMFWYRQDPGLGLRLIYFSYDVKMKEKGDIPEGYSVSREKKERFSLILESASTNQTSMYLCASSSRLDYNEQFFGPGTRLTVL.

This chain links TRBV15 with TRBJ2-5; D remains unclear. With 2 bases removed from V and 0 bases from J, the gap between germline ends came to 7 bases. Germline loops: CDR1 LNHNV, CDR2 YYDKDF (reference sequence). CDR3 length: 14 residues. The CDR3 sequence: CATSRKGYQETQYF. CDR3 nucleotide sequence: TGTGCCACCAGCAGAAAGGGATACCAAGAGACCCAGTACTTC.

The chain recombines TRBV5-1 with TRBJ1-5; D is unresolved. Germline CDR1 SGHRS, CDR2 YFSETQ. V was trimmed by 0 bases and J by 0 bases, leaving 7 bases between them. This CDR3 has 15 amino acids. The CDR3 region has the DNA TGCGCCAGCAGCTTGGGGGGAACTAGCAATCAGCCCCAGCATTTT. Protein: CASSLGGTSNQPQHF.

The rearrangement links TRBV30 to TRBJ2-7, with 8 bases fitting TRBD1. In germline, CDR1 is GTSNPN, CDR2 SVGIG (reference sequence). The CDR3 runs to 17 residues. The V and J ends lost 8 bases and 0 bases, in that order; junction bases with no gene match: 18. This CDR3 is CALARAGGFLISYEQYF. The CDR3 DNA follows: TGTGCCCTCGCCCGAGCAGGGGGCTTTCTTATCTCCTACGAGCAGTACTTC. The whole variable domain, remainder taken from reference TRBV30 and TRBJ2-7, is SQTIHQWPATLVQPVGSPLSLECTVEGTSNPNLYWYRQAAGRGLQLLFYSVGIGQISSEVPQNLSASRPQDRQFILSSKKLLLSDSGFYLCALARAGGFLISYEQYFGPGTRLTVT.

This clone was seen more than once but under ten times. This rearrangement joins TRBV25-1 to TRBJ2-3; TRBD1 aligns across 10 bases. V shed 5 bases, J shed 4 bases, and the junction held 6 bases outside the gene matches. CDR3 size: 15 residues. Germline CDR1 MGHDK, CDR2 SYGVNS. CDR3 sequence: CASSLAGTGADTQYF. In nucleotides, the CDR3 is TGTGCCAGCAGTCTAGCCGGGACAGGGGCAGATACGCAGTATTTT.

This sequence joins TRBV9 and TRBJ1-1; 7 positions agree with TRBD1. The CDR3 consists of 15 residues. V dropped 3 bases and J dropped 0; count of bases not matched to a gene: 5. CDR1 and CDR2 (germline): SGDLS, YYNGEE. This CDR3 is CASSERTGMNTEAFF. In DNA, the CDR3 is TGTGCCAGCAGCGAGCGGACAGGAATGAACACTGAAGCTTTCTTT.

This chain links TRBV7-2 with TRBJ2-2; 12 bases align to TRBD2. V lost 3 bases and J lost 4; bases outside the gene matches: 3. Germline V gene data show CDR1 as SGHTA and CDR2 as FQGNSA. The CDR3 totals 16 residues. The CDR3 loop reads CASSFLAGGPTGELFF. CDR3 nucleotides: TGTGCCAGCAGCTTCCTAGCGGGAGGGCCCACCGGGGAGCTGTTTTTT.

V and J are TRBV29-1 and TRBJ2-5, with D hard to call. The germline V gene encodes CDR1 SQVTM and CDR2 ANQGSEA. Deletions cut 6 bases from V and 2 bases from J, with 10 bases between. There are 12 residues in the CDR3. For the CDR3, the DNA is TGCAGCGTGCGACGCTCACAAGAGACCCAGTACTTC. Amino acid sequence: CSVRRSQETQYF.

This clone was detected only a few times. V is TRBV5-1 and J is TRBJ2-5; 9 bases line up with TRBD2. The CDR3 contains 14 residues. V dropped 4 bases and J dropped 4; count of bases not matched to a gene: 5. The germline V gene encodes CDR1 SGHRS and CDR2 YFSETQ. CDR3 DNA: TGCGCCAGCAGCATTAGCGGGAGTTCAGAGACCCAGTACTTC. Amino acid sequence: CASSISGSSETQYF.

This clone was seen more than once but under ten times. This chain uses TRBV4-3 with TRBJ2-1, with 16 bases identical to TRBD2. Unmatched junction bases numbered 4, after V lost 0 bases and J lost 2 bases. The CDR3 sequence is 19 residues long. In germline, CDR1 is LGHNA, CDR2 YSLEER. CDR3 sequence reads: CASSQERGLAGGPYNEQFF. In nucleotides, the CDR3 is TGCGCCAGCAGCCAAGAAAGGGGACTAGCGGGAGGGCCCTACAATGAGCAGTTCTTC.

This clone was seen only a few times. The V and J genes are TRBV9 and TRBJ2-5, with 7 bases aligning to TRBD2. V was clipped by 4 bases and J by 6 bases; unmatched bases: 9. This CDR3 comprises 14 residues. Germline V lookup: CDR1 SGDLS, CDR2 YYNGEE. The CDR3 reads CASSPKWREQTQYF. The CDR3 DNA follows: TGTGCCAGCAGCCCAAAATGGCGGGAGCAGACCCAGTACTTC.